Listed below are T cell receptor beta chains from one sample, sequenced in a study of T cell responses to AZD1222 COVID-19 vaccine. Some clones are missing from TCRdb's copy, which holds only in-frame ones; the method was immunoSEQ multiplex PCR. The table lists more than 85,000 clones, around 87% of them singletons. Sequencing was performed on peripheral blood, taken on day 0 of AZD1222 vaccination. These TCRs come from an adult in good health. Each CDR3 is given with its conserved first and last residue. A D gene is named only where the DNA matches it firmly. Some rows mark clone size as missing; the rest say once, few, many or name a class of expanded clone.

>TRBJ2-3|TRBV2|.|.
CASSEGPSTDTQYF
TGTGCCAGCAGTGAGGGACCTAGCACAGATACGCAGTATTTT
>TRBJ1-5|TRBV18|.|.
CASSPLYGGGQPQHF
TGTGCCAGCTCACCATTATACGGCGGCGGGCAGCCCCAGCATTTT
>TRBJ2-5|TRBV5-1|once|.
CASSLGLSAGESIQYF
TGCGCCAGCAGCTTGGGATTATCGGCAGGAGAGAGTATCCAGTACTTC
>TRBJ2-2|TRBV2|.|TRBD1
CAGQGAGNTGELFF
TGTGCCGGACAGGGGGCAGGGAACACCGGGGAGCTGTTTTTT
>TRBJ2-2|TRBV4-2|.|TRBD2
CASSQEPGLSTGELFF
TGTGCCAGCAGCCAAGAACCGGGACTAAGCACCGGGGAGCTGTTTTTT
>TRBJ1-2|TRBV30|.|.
CAWSSGGDGYTF
TGTGCCTGGAGCTCGGGGGGAGATGGCTACACCTTC
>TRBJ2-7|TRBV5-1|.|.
CASAQSGNSYEQYF
TGCGCCAGCGCCCAGTCCGGGAACTCCTACGAGCAGTACTTC
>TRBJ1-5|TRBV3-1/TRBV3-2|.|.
CASSQDSASRNQPQHF
TGTGCCAGCAGCCAAGATTCCGCGTCCCGCAATCAGCCCCAGCATTTT
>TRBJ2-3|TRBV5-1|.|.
CASSLAKFTDTQYF
TGCGCCAGCAGCTTGGCCAAGTTCACAGATACGCAGTATTTT
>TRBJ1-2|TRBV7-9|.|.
CASSLSGDYGYTF
TGTGCCAGCAGCTTATCAGGGGACTATGGCTACACCTTC
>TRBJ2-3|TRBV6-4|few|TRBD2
CASSDSSGGADTQYF
TGTGCCAGCAGTGACTCTAGCGGGGGGGCAGATACGCAGTATTTT
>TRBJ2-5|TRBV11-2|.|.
CASSLEQRETQYF
TGTGCCAGCAGCTTAGAACAGCGAGAGACCCAGTACTTC
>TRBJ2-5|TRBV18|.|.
CASSPPAGIETQYF
TGTGCCAGCTCACCACCTGCGGGGATAGAGACCCAGTACTTC
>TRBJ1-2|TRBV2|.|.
CASSPRGVSTYGYTF
TGTGCCAGCAGTCCCCGGGGCGTCAGTACCTATGGCTACACCTTC
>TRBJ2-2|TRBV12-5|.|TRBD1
CASGPRGQNTGELFF
TGTGCTAGTGGTCCCAGGGGGCAGAACACCGGGGAGCTGTTTTTT
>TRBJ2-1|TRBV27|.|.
CASSYRPAAHEQFF
TGTGCCAGCAGTTACCGACCGGCCGCCCATGAGCAGTTCTTC
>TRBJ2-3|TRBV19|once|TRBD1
CASSEQGVATQYF
TGTGCCAGTTCGGAACAGGGGGTTGCTACGCAGTATTTT
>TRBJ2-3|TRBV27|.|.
CASSSPLWGTDTQYF
TGTGCCAGCAGTTCACCTCTATGGGGCACAGATACGCAGTATTTT
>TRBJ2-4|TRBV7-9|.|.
CASSSGGDIQYF
TGTGCCAGCAGCTCCGGAGGGGACATTCAGTACTTC
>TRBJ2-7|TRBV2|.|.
CASGGSSGYEQYF
TGTGCCAGCGGGGGTTCCTCCGGTTACGAGCAGTACTTC
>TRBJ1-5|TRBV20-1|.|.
CSAIGNQPQHF
TGCAGTGCGATTGGCAATCAGCCCCAGCATTTT
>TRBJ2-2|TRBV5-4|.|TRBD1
CASSRQGSGELFF
TGTGCCAGCAGCCGACAGGGGTCCGGGGAGCTGTTTTTT
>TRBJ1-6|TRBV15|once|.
CATSRDNSPLHF
TGTGCCACCAGCAGGGATAATTCACCCCTCCACTTT
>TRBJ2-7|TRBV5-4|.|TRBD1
CASSSDRAYEQYF
TGTGCCAGCAGCTCTGACAGGGCCTACGAGCAGTACTTC
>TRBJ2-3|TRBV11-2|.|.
CASSFGPPDTQYF
TGTGCCAGCAGCTTTGGCCCGCCGGATACGCAGTATTTT
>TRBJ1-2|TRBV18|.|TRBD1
CASSSGQGDYGYTF
TGTGCCAGCTCATCTGGACAGGGTGACTATGGCTACACCTTC
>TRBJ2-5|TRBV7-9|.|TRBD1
CASSRLGQGGKETQYF
TGTGCCAGCAGCCGCCTTGGACAGGGGGGAAAGGAGACCCAGTACTTC
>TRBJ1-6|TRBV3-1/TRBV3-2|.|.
CASSQVSGGVSPLHF
TGTGCCAGCAGCCAAGTTTCCGGGGGCGTCTCACCCCTCCACTTT
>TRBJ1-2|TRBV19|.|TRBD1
CASSTGQGAGGYTF
TGTGCCAGTAGTACCGGACAGGGGGCGGGCGGCTACACCTTC
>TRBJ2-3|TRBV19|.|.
CASSIRVSTDTQYF
TGTGCCAGTAGTATCAGGGTGAGCACAGATACGCAGTATTTT
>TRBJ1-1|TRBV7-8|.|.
CASSRLLNTEAFF
TGTGCCAGCAGCCGACTACTGAACACTGAAGCTTTCTTT
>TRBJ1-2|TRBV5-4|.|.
CASSLVGSGGYTF
TGTGCCAGCAGCTTGGTGGGGTCTGGTGGCTACACCTTC
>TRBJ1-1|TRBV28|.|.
CASSLQYDQTEAFF
TGTGCCAGCAGTCTCCAATACGACCAAACTGAAGCTTTCTTT
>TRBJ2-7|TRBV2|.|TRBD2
CASSRGAGGLGYEQYF
TGTGCCAGCAGCCGGGGAGCGGGAGGGCTCGGATACGAGCAGTACTTC
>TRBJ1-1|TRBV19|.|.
CASSIDLGTAEAFF
TGTGCCAGTAGTATAGATTTGGGAACAGCTGAAGCTTTCTTT
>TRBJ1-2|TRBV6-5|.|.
CASSPSGAYGYTF
TGTGCCAGCAGTCCCAGCGGGGCCTATGGCTACACCTTC
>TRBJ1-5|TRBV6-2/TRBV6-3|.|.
CASSYSTWRASPQPQHF
TGTGCCAGCAGTTACTCGACGTGGCGTGCGAGCCCTCAGCCCCAGCATTTT
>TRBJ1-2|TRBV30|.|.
CASPLVYNYGYTF
TGTGCCTCCCCGTTGGTATATAACTATGGCTACACCTTC
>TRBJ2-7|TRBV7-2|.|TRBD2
CASSLITSGGSEQYF
TGTGCCAGCAGCTTAATCACTAGCGGGGGGTCCGAGCAGTACTTC
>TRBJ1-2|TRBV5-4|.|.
CASSGYGYGYTF
TGTGCCAGCAGCGGATACGGCTATGGCTACACCTTC
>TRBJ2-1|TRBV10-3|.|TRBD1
CAISGRTGPSYNEQFF
TGTGCCATCAGTGGTAGGACAGGCCCTTCCTACAATGAGCAGTTCTTC
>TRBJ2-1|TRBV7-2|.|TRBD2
CASSEGLAGAGEQFF
TGTGCCAGCAGCGAAGGACTAGCGGGGGCCGGTGAGCAGTTCTTC
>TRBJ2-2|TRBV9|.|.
CASSVDLTGELFF
TGTGCCAGCAGCGTAGACTTAACGGGGGAGCTGTTTTTT
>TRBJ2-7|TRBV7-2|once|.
CASSLRGLEVRGEQYF
TGTGCCAGCAGCTTAAGGGGACTGGAAGTACGTGGAGAGCAGTACTTC
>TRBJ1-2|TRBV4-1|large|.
CASSHETSGLAGYTF
TGCGCCAGCAGCCACGAAACTTCAGGGTTAGCTGGCTACACCTTC
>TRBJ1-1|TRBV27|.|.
CASSGFRTEAFF
TGTGCCAGCAGTGGTTTCAGGACTGAAGCTTTCTTT
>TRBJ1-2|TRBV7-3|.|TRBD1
CASSPDRGWAQGYTF
TGTGCCAGCAGCCCAGACAGGGGTTGGGCCCAAGGCTACACCTTC
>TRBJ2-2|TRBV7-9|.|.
CASSLGTSEELFF
TGTGCCAGCAGCTTAGGGACAAGTGAGGAGCTGTTTTTT
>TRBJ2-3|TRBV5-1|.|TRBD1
CASSPGQGTDTQYF
TGCGCCAGCAGCCCAGGACAGGGCACAGATACGCAGTATTTT
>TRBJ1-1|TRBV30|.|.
CAYRDMKRNTEAFF
TGTGCCTACAGGGATATGAAGCGGAACACTGAAGCTTTCTTT
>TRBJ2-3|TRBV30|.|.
CAWSENGRVNRKRDTQYF
TGTGCCTGGAGTGAAAACGGGAGAGTGAATCGGAAGAGGGATACGCAGTATTTT
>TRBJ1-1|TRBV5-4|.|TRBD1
CASRSTDRVNTEAFF
TGTGCCAGCAGATCCACGGACAGGGTAAACACTGAAGCTTTCTTT